Below, 21 T cell receptor beta chains from the same sample are listed, as sequenced in a study of CD8 T cells in ankylosing spondylitis listed by TCRdb under 2017. Preparation of the library involved 5' RACE. These reads were obtained on an Illumina HiSeq 2500. TCRdb handled the public reads itself, with Q25 trimming in fastp and clone calling in MiXCR, and kept productive beta chains. All rows with the same CDR3 protein become a single entry with the most common DNA and genes. The sample table records about 140,000 distinct CDR3 sequences; around 32% of these occur just once. The ten largest clones take up over 5.5% of the sample. Sequencing was carried out using synovial fluid, either unsorted or a sorted T cell fraction (not recorded which). The receptors originated from a male donor with ankylosing spondylitis.

The chain carries TRBV2 and TRBJ2-1, with TRBD2 identical over 15 bases. The CDR3 runs 15 residues. The ends lost 6 bases at V and 9 bases at J; junction bases unmatched: 6. Germline values: CDR1 SNHLY, CDR2 FYNNEI. CDR3 residues: CASSPGLAGGTEQFF. In DNA form, the CDR3 reads TGTGCCAGCAGCCCGGGACTAGCGGGAGGTACTGAGCAGTTCTTC.

This clonotype occurred a few times. DNA for the CDR3: TGTGCCATCAGTGCGGGACAGGGGTCCGGCTACACCTTC. Amino acid sequence: CAISAGQGSGYTF. The V gene is TRBV10-3, the J gene TRBJ1-2; TRBD1 agrees at 10 bases. V lost 4 bases to trimming and J lost 8 bases; unmatched junction nucleotides: 4. Germline CDR1 and CDR2: ENHRY and SYGVKD. The length of the CDR3 is 13 residues.

V is TRBV5-1 and J is TRBJ2-7; the match to TRBD2 covers 9 bases. From germline, CDR1 is SGHRS and CDR2 YFSETQ. V was pared by 0 bases and J by 11 bases, with 6 bases of the junction left unmatched. The CDR3 is 13 residues long. CDR3 region: CASSLGLAGKEYF. The CDR3 region has the DNA TGCGCCAGCAGCTTGGGGCTAGCGGGGAAGGAGTACTTC.

The rearrangement links TRBV2 to TRBJ2-1; TRBD2 matches 7 bases. Germline V lookup: CDR1 SNHLY, CDR2 FYNNEI. J was trimmed by 8 bases and V by 4 bases; bases with no gene match: 8. The CDR3 totals 14 residues. CDR3 sequence (DNA): TGTGCCAGCAGTGCTGACCGGACTAGTCATGAGCAGTTCTTC. This translates into CASSADRTSHEQFF.

This chain connects TRBV18 to TRBJ1-4; unclear D gene. Trimming cost V 6 bases and J 2 bases, with 13 bases left between them. This CDR3 has 15 amino acids. Per germline, CDR1 KGHSH and CDR2 LQKENI. CDR3 DNA: TGTGCCAGCTCCCAGGACCCCGTGACTAATGAAAAACTGTTTTTT. Its protein is CASSQDPVTNEKLFF.

This clonotype has only a few counts. The chain uses TRBV12-3 or TRBV12-4 and TRBJ2-7; 8 nucleotides match TRBD1. J was trimmed by 2 bases and V by 6 bases; bases with no gene match: 6. The CDR3 runs to 14 residues. CDR3 sequence reads: CASRFDRGPYEQYF. In nucleotides, the CDR3 is TGTGCCAGCAGATTTGACAGGGGACCCTACGAGCAGTACTTC.

The sample holds a few counts of this clonotype. The rearrangement uses TRBV7-9 and TRBJ2-1, with 13 bases that match TRBD2. The CDR3 sequence is 13 residues long. The J segment lost 10 bases and the V segment lost 5 bases, leaving 2 bases of the junction unmatched. Germline values: CDR1 SEHNR, CDR2 FQNEAQ (reference sequence). Here the CDR3 DNA reads TGTGCCAGCAGCCGGACTAGCGGGGGAGAGCAGTTCTTC. Translating it yields CASSRTSGGEQFF.

This clonotype was recorded a few times. V usage is TRBV30 and J usage is TRBJ1-2, with a possible D match to TRBD1 (6 bases). This CDR3 comprises 14 residues. The germline gives CDR1 GTSNPN, CDR2 SVGIG (reference sequence). V was clipped by 5 bases and J by 7 bases, with 20 bases between them. The chain's CDR3 is CAWRGQPTRGGYTF. The CDR3 DNA is TGTGCCTGGCGAGGACAGCCGACCCGAGGTGGCTACACCTTC.

This clonotype has a handful of counts. CDR3 amino acids: CASSSQQRDGETQYF. The CDR3 DNA reads TGTGCCAGCAGCTCCCAACAGCGGGACGGGGAGACCCAGTACTTC. This chain joins TRBV7-2 and TRBJ2-5; 7 positions match TRBD2. The germline V gene encodes CDR1 SGHTA and CDR2 FQGNSA. J was trimmed by 5 bases and V by 4 bases; bases with no gene match: 10. This CDR3 is 15 amino acids long.

The chain employs TRBV15 and TRBJ1-1; D might be TRBD1 (6 bases). Per the germline V gene, CDR1 is LNHNV and CDR2 is YYDKDF (reference sequence). V was pared by 5 bases and J by 0 bases, with 13 bases between. CDR3 size: 15 residues. The CDR3 is CATSQKGQVNTEAFF. The DNA of the CDR3 is TGTGCCACCAGCCAAAAGGGACAAGTGAACACTGAAGCTTTCTTT.

The gene calls are TRBV6-1 and TRBJ1-6; TRBD1 might be the D (6 bases). This CDR3 has 16 residues. V lost 6 bases and J 5 bases, leaving 17 bases between the germline ends. CDR1 MNHNS and CDR2 SASEGT come from the germline V gene. In nucleotides, the CDR3 is TGTGCCAGCAGCTTGGGAGGACAGCGACATAATTCACCCCTCCACTTT. This encodes CASSLGGQRHNSPLHF.

This clonotype appeared many times. The V call is TRBV2, the J call TRBJ1-6; 7 bases match TRBD1. CDR1 and CDR2 (germline): SNHLY, FYNNEI. The CDR3 contains 16 residues. Trimming removed 6 bases from V and 9 bases from J; junction bases left unmatched: 14. The CDR3 spells CASSIRGGRDASPLHF. The CDR3 nucleotides are TGTGCCAGCAGCATACGAGGGGGCAGGGATGCTTCACCCCTCCACTTT.

V gene TRBV28 combines with J gene TRBJ2-2, with 7 bases fitting TRBD2. The CDR3 runs 16 residues. V was clipped by 3 bases and J by 2 bases; unmatched bases: 6. Germline values: CDR1 MDHEN, CDR2 SYDVKM. Here the CDR3 DNA reads TGTGCCAGCAGTTTCGGGGCGGGAGCCAACACCGGGGAGCTGTTTTTT. It specifies CASSFGAGANTGELFF.

This clonotype has a handful of counts. The J gene is TRBJ1-1, the V gene TRBV7-3; D gene uncertain. The V gene lost 2 bases and the J gene lost 5 bases, with 15 bases spanning the gap. This CDR3 spans 15 amino acids. Per germline, CDR1 SGHTA and CDR2 FQGTGA. DNA of the CDR3: TGTGCCAGCAGCTTACAAAGGGCGGAGGAGACTGAAGCTTTCTTT. Translated, it gives CASSLQRAEETEAFF.

The rearrangement uses TRBV2 and TRBJ1-1; weak D call: TRBD1 (6 bases). The germline gives CDR1 SNHLY, CDR2 FYNNEI. The V end was cut by 6 bases, the J end by 0 bases, with 11 bases between. The CDR3 is 14 residues long. CDR3 nucleotides: TGTGCCAGCAGGGCCCAGGGGATGAACACTGAAGCTTTCTTT. Amino acid sequence: CASRAQGMNTEAFF.

The sample holds one count of this clonotype. No DNA is shown, since the ends of the CDR3 on it are uncertain; the CDR3 is the one TCRdb lists. This chain connects TRBV20-1 to TRBJ2-2; TRBD1 is the table's D call, not checked against the DNA. The CDR3 adds up to 17 amino acids, both ends counted. Germline lookup yields CDR1 DFQATT and CDR2 SNEGSKA (reference sequence). CDR3 amino acids: CSASGLPRDVTPGSCFF.

The chain joins TRBV6-5 to TRBJ2-7; 7 bases fit TRBD1. V lost 2 bases and J lost 3; bases outside the gene matches: 4. CDR3 length: 14 amino acids. Germline assignment: CDR1 MNHEY and CDR2 SVGAGI. CDR3 sequence: CASSYGTGVYEQYF. The CDR3 DNA follows: TGTGCCAGCAGTTACGGAACAGGGGTCTACGAGCAGTACTTC.

V usage is TRBV6-1 and J usage is TRBJ1-2, with D perhaps matching TRBD1 (5 bases). The V end was cut by 6 bases, the J end by 4 bases, with 15 bases between. The CDR3 totals 14 residues. Germline lookup yields CDR1 MNHNS and CDR2 SASEGT. The CDR3 sequence is CASRERAGIYGYTF. CDR3 bases: TGTGCCAGCAGGGAGAGGGCAGGGATCTATGGCTACACCTTC.

V and J are TRBV4-1 and TRBJ1-3; D gene ambiguous. The CDR3 is made up of 15 amino acids. V lost 0 bases to trimming and J lost 4 bases, with 10 bases between them. CDR1 and CDR2 (germline): MGHRA, YSYEKL. The CDR3 reads CASSQDGQTGNTIYF. CDR3 coding DNA: TGCGCCAGCAGCCAAGACGGGCAGACAGGAAACACCATATATTTT.

This clonotype was seen more than once but under ten times. The V gene is TRBV2, the J gene TRBJ2-5, with D perhaps matching TRBD2 (6 bases). V shed 8 bases and J shed 4 bases, with 14 bases lying between them. CDR3 length: 13 residues. CDR1 and CDR2 (germline): SNHLY, FYNNEI. CDR3 sequence reads: CASEEGWGETQYF. The CDR3 nucleotides read TGTGCCAGCGAGGAGGGTTGGGGAGAGACCCAGTACTTC.

The V and J genes are TRBV28 and TRBJ1-3; 9 bases match TRBD1. V gave up 7 bases and J gave up 3 bases; unmatched junction bases: 7. Germline lookup yields CDR1 MDHEN and CDR2 SYDVKM. The CDR3 consists of 15 residues. CDR3 protein: CASTQQGANGNTIYF. In DNA, the CDR3 is TGTGCCAGCACCCAACAGGGGGCAAATGGAAACACCATATATTTT.